The 10 T cell receptor beta chains below all came from one sample that was sequenced in a study of cytomegalovirus exposure and HLA in healthy donors. PCR amplification relied on 60 Vbeta primers (plus 13 Jbeta primers). Repertoires were generated with immunoSEQ multiplex PCR, while TCRdb's copy carries only in-frame clones and drops some. The data contain 180,000 or so clones, 77% of them singletons. The specimen sequenced was PBMCs. These receptors were taken from a man younger than 35 in good health and CMV-seronegative.

This chain connects TRBV27 to TRBJ2-5; D might be TRBD1 (5 bases). Judging by the DNA end, TRBJ2-7 fits better; the J call may be wrong. Per germline, CDR1 MNHEY and CDR2 SMNVEV (reference sequence). CDR3 length: 15 amino acids. DNA of the CDR3: TGTGCCAGCAGCCATGACAGTGCTCTTTCCTACGAGCAGTACTTC. It yields the protein CASSHDSALSYEQYF.

This clone appeared a few times. The chain recombines TRBV10-3 with TRBJ1-1; a possible D gene is TRBD1 (6 bases). The ends were cut back, 11 bases at V and 5 bases at J, with 18 bases in the middle. The CDR3 covers 13 residues. Looked up from germline, CDR1 is ENHRY and CDR2 is SYGVKD. DNA for the CDR3: TGTGCCGCAAACAGGGACGGGGGGACTGAAGCTTTCTTT. It codes for CAANRDGGTEAFF.

The gene calls are TRBV7-9 and TRBJ2-3; 12 bases align to TRBD2. Germline V gene sequence: CDR1 SEHNR, CDR2 FQNEAQ (reference sequence). CDR3 length: 16 residues. V was pared by 1 base and J by 4 bases, with 3 bases of the junction left unmatched. CDR3 coding DNA: TGTGCCAGCAGCTTAGTATCTAGCGGGGGGGCAGATACGCAGTATTTT. Translation: CASSLVSSGGADTQYF.

The V gene is TRBV6-5, the J gene TRBJ2-3; D is undetermined. CDR3 length: 11 amino acids. Germline V CDR1 and CDR2: MNHEY, SVGAGI. V lost 5 bases and J lost 5, with 5 bases in between. CDR3: CASSLLDTQYF. The CDR3 DNA sequence: TGTGCCAGCAGTCTACTAGATACGCAGTATTTT.

As concerns this clone: Sequence at one end of the junction differs from germline and may be a read error. This chain uses TRBV11-2 with TRBJ2-1; 12 bases agree with TRBD2. The CDR3 runs to 16 residues. Germline CDR1 and CDR2: SGHAT and FQNNGV. CDR3 protein: CASSLTTSGGYDEQFF. The CDR3 region has the DNA TGTGCCAGCAGCTTAACGACTAGCGGGGGCTACGATGAGCAGTTCTTC. Together with reference TRBV11-2 and TRBJ2-1, the CDR3 gives the full variable domain: EAGVAQSPRYKIIEKRQSVAFWCNPISGHATLYWYQQILGQGPKLLIQFQNNGVVDDSQLPKDRFSAERLKGVDSTLKIQPAKLEDSAVYLCASSLTTSGGYDEQFFGPGTRLTVL.

The chain couples TRBV5-1 to TRBJ2-1; the match to TRBD2 covers 13 bases. The CDR3 length is 15 residues. Germline CDR1 reads SGHRS; CDR2 reads YFSETQ. V was pared by 1 base and J by 7 bases, with 2 bases of the junction left unmatched. CDR3 DNA: TGCGCCAGCAGCTTGATGACTAGCGGGAGGAATGAGCAGTTCTTC. The encoded protein is CASSLMTSGRNEQFF.

This clone was picked up a small number of times. V gene TRBV9 combines with J gene TRBJ2-5, with 8 bases identical to TRBD2. Germline V gives CDR1 SGDLS, CDR2 YYNGEE. This CDR3 is 15 amino acids long. The trim removed 2 bases at V and 5 bases at J, leaving 8 bases unmatched. The CDR3 region is CASSVWSGSIETQYF. The CDR3, as DNA: TGTGCCAGCAGCGTTTGGAGCGGGAGCATCGAGACCCAGTACTTC.

This rearrangement joins TRBV6-5 to TRBJ1-6, with D maybe TRBD1 (6 bases). Germline V gene lookup returns CDR1 MNHEY and CDR2 SVGAGI. V was clipped by 6 bases and J by 8 bases, with 11 bases between them. The CDR3 has 13 residues. CDR3 loop: CASSPYRDSPLHF. CDR3 coding DNA: TGTGCCAGCAGCCCTTACAGGGATTCACCCCTCCACTTT.

As DNA, the CDR3 is TGTGCCAGCAGCGTAGAGGAGGGGCTTAGCACCGGGGAGCTGTTTTTT. Translating gives CASSVEEGLSTGELFF. The chain recombines TRBV9 with TRBJ2-2, with D perhaps matching TRBD2 (6 bases). The ends were cut back, 0 bases at V and 4 bases at J, with 13 bases in the middle. Germline loops: CDR1 SGDLS, CDR2 YYNGEE. The CDR3 runs 16 residues. The full variable domain, its missing parts supplied by reference TRBV9 and TRBJ2-2, is DSGVTQTPKHLITATGQRVTLRCSPRSGDLSVYWYQQSLDQGLQFLIQYYNGEERAKGNILERFSAQQFPDLHSELNLSSLELGDSALYFCASSVEEGLSTGELFFGEGSRLTVL.

CDR3 sequence reads: CALDGTGIGYGYTF. In DNA, the CDR3 is TGTGCCCTGGATGGAACAGGGATAGGATATGGCTACACCTTC. This chain joins TRBV30 and TRBJ1-2; D might be TRBD1 (6 bases). V lost 8 bases and J lost 5, with 21 bases in between. The CDR3 contains 14 residues. Germline V gene lookup returns CDR1 GTSNPN and CDR2 SVGIG (reference sequence). The entire variable domain, with the rest obtained from reference TRBV30 and TRBJ1-2, is as follows: SQTIHQWPATLVQPVGSPLSLECTVEGTSNPNLYWYRQAAGRGLQLLFYSVGIGQISSEVPQNLSASRPQDRQFILSSKKLLLSDSGFYLCALDGTGIGYGYTFGSGTRLTVV.